The clone carrying this T cell receptor beta chain turned up a few times. Its specificity is unknown. These data are taken from a study of beta chain features in type 1 diabetes. Study outcomes and limitations: In type 1 diabetes patients, VDJ junctions had fewer insertions; deletions at these junctions were more frequent. Whether HLA type influences TCRB rearrangement remained unresolved here.

Losses at the gene ends were 5 bases for V and 6 bases for J; bases not matched to a gene: 3. This CDR3 region has 13 residues. Germline V CDR1 and CDR2: SNHLY, FYNNEI. TCRB transcripts that were expressed got sequenced, as all of the isolated RNA had been reverse transcribed. TCRdb's copy holds only in-frame clones and misses some; the assay was immunoSEQ multiplex PCR. The table records some 900,000 clones, 15% to 20% of them present only once. The TCR was taken from a woman younger than 30 in good health. This chain links TRBV2 with TRBJ2-1; 8 nucleotides line up with TRBD1. The sequenced material came from naive CD4+ T cells from blood. CDR3 sequence reads: CASSPGTGNEQFF. DNA for the CDR3: TGTGCCAGCAGTCCCGGGACAGGCAATGAGCAGTTCTTC.